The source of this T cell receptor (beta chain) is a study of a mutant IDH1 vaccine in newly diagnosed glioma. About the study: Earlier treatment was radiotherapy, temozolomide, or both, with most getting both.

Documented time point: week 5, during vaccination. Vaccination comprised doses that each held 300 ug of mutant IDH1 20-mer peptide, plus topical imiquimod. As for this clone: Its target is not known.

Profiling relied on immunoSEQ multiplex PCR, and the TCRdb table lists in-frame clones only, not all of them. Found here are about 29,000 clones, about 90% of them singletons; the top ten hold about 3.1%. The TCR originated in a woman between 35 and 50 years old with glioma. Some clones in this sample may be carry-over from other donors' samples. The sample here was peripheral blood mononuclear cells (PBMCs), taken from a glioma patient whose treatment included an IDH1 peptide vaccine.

The chain's CDR3 is CASSCGPVPQSRANVLTF. CDR3 sequence (DNA): TGTGCCAGCAGCTGTGGTCCAGTGCCACAAAGTCGGGCCAACGTCCTGACTTTC. The chain links TRBV7-7 to TRBJ2-6; D gene ambiguous. Trimming took off 4 bases at V and 5 bases at J, with 21 bases between the two ends. CDR1 is SSHAT, CDR2 FNYEAQ, per germline (reference sequence). There are 18 residues in the CDR3.